This note documents a single T cell receptor (beta chain) sequence. Clones were sequenced by immunoSEQ multiplex PCR, and TCRdb holds only the in-frame ones, with some missing. This table has roughly 84,000 clones, 75% appearing once. Per germline, CDR1 SEHNR and CDR2 FQNEAQ (reference sequence). CDR3 length: 13 amino acids. V lost 5 bases, J lost 8 bases, and 3 bases stayed unmatched. The sample comes from a study of blood T cell repertoires in COVID-19. The sample consisted of peripheral blood. This sequence joins TRBV7-9 and TRBJ1-3; TRBD1 matches 10 bases. The TCR comes from a woman aged 45-65 years with acute or convalescent COVID-19. This CDR3 reads CASSVDRGHTIYF. The CDR3 nucleotides read TGTGCCAGCAGCGTTGACAGGGGGCACACCATATATTTT.